The present T cell receptor (beta chain) was sequenced within a study of T cell responses to AZD1222 COVID-19 vaccine. Assay used: immunoSEQ multiplex PCR; TCRdb lists only in-frame clones, some missing. The sample shows about 62,000 clones, 70% to 90% of them seen only once. Germline V gene sequence: CDR1 ENHRY, CDR2 SYGVKD. Trimming removed 8 bases at V and 4 bases at J, with 8 bases between. This CDR3 has 11 amino acids. To note about this clone: Its target is unknown.

Notes on the study in general: Recipients of AZD1222 seropositive at baseline numbered only 6 or 7. The sample set comprised mostly white British donors with more females, and clonal diversity was possibly underestimated. Reportedly, nearly half the spike-specific TCRs target unmutated variant regions.

This chain links TRBV10-3 with TRBJ1-2; no clear D. This clonotype originated in an adult in good health. The sequencing used peripheral blood, collected on day 0 of AZD1222 vaccination. CDR3 nucleotide sequence: TGTGCCATCCGGGCTTTCTATGGCTACACCTTC. Its translation is CAIRAFYGYTF.